The 31 T cell receptor beta chains listed next were all sequenced from one sample in a study of T cell repertoires in cytomegalovirus infection. Their cognate antigens are unknown. Each CDR3 protein is one row after TCRdb ran MiXCR on the reads. The data contain 830,000 or so distinct CDR3 sequences, 30% to 35% of them singletons. Sequenced material: cultured CD8+ T cells from PBMCs, taken from culture after CMV antigen stimulation. All receptors come from a human donor in good health (CMV status not recorded). Some clones in this sample may be carry-over from other donors' samples.

This chain links TRBV7-9 with TRBJ2-1; tentatively, D is TRBD1 or TRBD2 (6 bases each). With 8 bases removed from V and 9 bases from J, the gap between germline ends came to 17 bases. From germline, CDR1 is SEHNR and CDR2 FQNEAQ (reference sequence). The CDR3 runs to 13 residues. Written as DNA, the CDR3 is TGTGCCAGCGCCCCTCCGGGGGCCGTTGAGCAGTTCTTC. Translating gives CASAPPGAVEQFF.

The chain carries TRBV19 and TRBJ1-5, with unresolved D. The CDR3 covers 13 residues. In germline, CDR1 is LNHDA, CDR2 SQIVND (reference sequence). Trimming left V 3 bases short and J 3 bases short, with 6 bases between. The CDR3 sequence: CASSMTLNQPQHF. CDR3 DNA sequence: TGTGCCAGTAGTATGACCCTCAATCAGCCCCAGCATTTT.

This clonotype has only one observation. The rearrangement joins TRBV29-1 to TRBJ2-1; D remains ambiguous. The V gene's germline CDR1 is SQVTM and CDR2 ANQGSEA. The CDR3 is made up of 14 amino acids. V lost 7 bases, J lost 2 bases, and 15 bases lay in between. For the CDR3, the DNA is TGCAGCGCCCACGTAGAAGGGCCCTACAATGAGCAGTTCTTC. Protein product: CSAHVEGPYNEQFF.

The rearrangement uses TRBV6-1 and TRBJ2-7, with 9 nucleotides matching TRBD1. Trimming cost V 6 bases and J 9 bases; bases outside gene matches: 15. This CDR3 comprises 15 residues. Germline CDR1 is MNHNS and CDR2 is SASEGT. CDR3 DNA: TGTGCCAGCAGCTTGGGACAGGGCCTAACTAAGGGGCAGTACTTC. It is translated as CASSLGQGLTKGQYF.

This clonotype was seen only a few times. The V gene is TRBV6-2 or TRBV6-3, the J gene TRBJ2-1; D is unclear. The germline gives CDR1 MNHEY, CDR2 SVGEGT. The V end lost 0 bases, the J end lost 16 bases, and 16 bases lay between the germline ends. The CDR3 runs 13 residues. CDR3 in amino acids: CASSYSGRPIDFF. Here the CDR3 DNA reads TGTGCCAGCAGTTACTCGGGCCGGCCAATTGATTTCTTC.

In this sample, this clonotype turned up a few times. This chain connects TRBV7-9 to TRBJ2-2, with 7 bases that match TRBD2. The ends lost 6 bases at V and 1 base at J; junction bases unmatched: 5. The CDR3 runs to 15 residues. The germline gives CDR1 SEHNR, CDR2 FQNEAQ (reference sequence). The CDR3, as DNA: TGTGCCAGCAGTAGAAAGCGGGGGAACACCGGGGAGCTGTTTTTT. It encodes CASSRKRGNTGELFF.

This clonotype was detected only a few times. The CDR3: CASTGGGITEAFF. The CDR3 region has the DNA TGTGCCAGCACGGGTGGGGGCATCACTGAAGCTTTCTTT. The chain combines TRBV6-2 or TRBV6-3 with TRBJ1-1; the D gene is possibly TRBD1 (6 bases). Germline CDR1 and CDR2: MNHEY and SVGEGT. The CDR3 length is 13 residues. V was shortened by 7 bases and J by 4 bases, with 13 bases between the two germline ends.

The rearrangement uses TRBV12-3 or TRBV12-4 and TRBJ2-1, with D unresolved. This CDR3 is 15 amino acids long. V lost 7 bases and J 5 bases, leaving 18 bases between the germline ends. CDR3 amino acids: CASTPFESLDNEQFF. Here the CDR3 DNA reads TGTGCCAGCACCCCATTTGAATCTCTAGACAATGAGCAGTTCTTC.

Concerning this clonotype: The junction departs from the called germline gene at one end, perhaps through a read error. This chain links TRBV12-5 with TRBJ1-3; TRBD1 agrees at 8 bases. CDR3 size: 14 residues. Germline assignment: CDR1 LGHNT and CDR2 FRNRAP. This chain's CDR3 is CASGTGGVGNTINF. DNA for the CDR3: TGTGCTAGTGGCACAGGGGGTGTTGGAAACACCATAAATTTT. Complete variable domain (other parts from reference TRBV12-5 and TRBJ1-3): DARVTQTPRHKVTEMGQEVTMRCQPILGHNTVFWYRQTMMQGLELLAYFRNRAPLDDSGMPKDRFSAEMPDATLATLKIQPSEPRDSAVYFCASGTGGVGNTINFGEGSWLTVV.

This clonotype was picked up many times. This rearrangement joins TRBV12-3 or TRBV12-4 to TRBJ1-4; D ambiguous. Between the trimmed V and J ends, which lost 6 bases and 6 bases, there was a span of 5 bases. The CDR3 extends over 11 amino acids. CDR3 bases: TGTGCCAGCAGCCCCGATGAAAAACTGTTTTTT. The encoded protein is CASSPDEKLFF.

This clonotype was seen only once. This sequence may be a read error, since a much larger clone differs from it by one base. The rearrangement joins TRBV7-2 to TRBJ2-3; D is possibly TRBD2 (7 bases). This CDR3 contains 18 residues. Germline loops: CDR1 SGHTA, CDR2 FQGNSA. V lost 7 bases and J lost 0, with 23 bases in between. CDR3 bases: TGTGCCAGCAATATTAGTAGTGGCGGGGGCTCTAGCACAGATACGCAGTATTTT. The encoded protein is CASNISSGGGSSTDTQYF.

The V gene is TRBV7-9, the J gene TRBJ2-1; D could derive from TRBD1 or TRBD2 (5 bases each). Germline-derived CDR1 and CDR2 are SEHNR and FQNEAQ (reference sequence). Trimming cost V 0 bases and J 10 bases, with 13 bases left between them. The CDR3 consists of 14 residues. Here the CDR3 DNA reads TGTGCCAGCAGCTTAGCGGGGGTTCCTTGGGAGCAGTTCTTC. This gives the protein CASSLAGVPWEQFF.

This sequence joins TRBV19 and TRBJ1-4, with a possible D match to TRBD1 (5 bases). The CDR3 spans 15 residues. CDR1 and CDR2 from the germline V gene are LNHDA and SQIVND (reference sequence). Trimming removed 6 bases at V and 7 bases at J, with 18 bases between. The CDR3 sequence: CASRERLRAGEKLFF. CDR3 DNA: TGTGCCAGTAGAGAGAGACTCAGGGCGGGTGAAAAACTGTTTTTT. The full variable domain, its missing parts supplied by reference TRBV19 and TRBJ1-4, is DGGITQSPKYLFRKEGQNVTLSCEQNLNHDAMYWYRQDPGQGLRLIYYSQIVNDFQKGDIAEGYSVSREKKESFPLTVTSAQKNPTAFYLCASRERLRAGEKLFFGSGTQLSVL.

The CDR3 loop is CASSELGSSGGVDTQYF. CDR3 DNA: TGTGCCAGCAGTGAATTGGGGAGTAGCGGGGGGGTGGATACGCAGTATTTT. The rearrangement joins TRBV6-1 to TRBJ2-3, with 11 bases that match TRBD2. The germline CDR1 and CDR2 sequences are MNHNS and SASEGT. This CDR3 region has 17 residues. The V gene end was trimmed by 2 bases and the J gene end by 6 bases; junction bases not matched to a gene: 10.

This clonotype has just a few counts. CDR3 sequence (DNA): TGTGCCATCAGTCCATCAGGGGGGGCTAGCACAGATACGCAGTATTTT. It specifies CAISPSGGASTDTQYF. The genes are TRBV10-3 and TRBJ2-3; D could derive from TRBD1 or TRBD2 (7 bases each). The CDR3 runs to 16 residues. Germline V CDR1 and CDR2: ENHRY, SYGVKD. Trimming removed 5 bases from V and 0 bases from J, with 15 bases in between.

The chain is built from TRBV27 and TRBJ1-1; TRBD1 matches 10 bases. The CDR3 contains 16 residues. The J segment lost 7 bases and the V segment lost 0 bases, leaving 8 bases of the junction unmatched. Germline V gives CDR1 MNHEY, CDR2 SMNVEV (reference sequence). CDR3 residues: CASSLSPPGTGDEAFF. The CDR3 DNA sequence: TGTGCCAGCAGTTTATCGCCCCCCGGGACAGGGGATGAAGCTTTCTTT.

J is TRBJ2-1 and V is TRBV6-6; TRBD2 matches at 7 bases. V lost 5 bases and J lost 3; bases outside the gene matches: 10. CDR1 and CDR2 from the germline V gene are MNHNY and SVGAGI (reference sequence). The CDR3 has 16 amino acids. CDR3 sequence (DNA): TGTGCCAGCAGTACTGGGGAGGGCTTGTACTACAATGAGCAGTTCTTC. Translation: CASSTGEGLYYNEQFF.

The sample holds a few counts of this clonotype. The J gene is TRBJ2-1, the V gene TRBV9; tentative D call: TRBD2 (5 bases). The CDR3 is 15 residues long. The V gene lost 2 bases and the J gene lost 7 bases, with 16 bases spanning the gap. The germline V gene has CDR1 SGDLS and CDR2 YYNGEE. In DNA, the CDR3 is TGTGCCAGCAGCGTCGGGCAGTCAAGAGGGAATGAGCAGTTCTTC. Residues: CASSVGQSRGNEQFF.

The V call is TRBV11-3, the J call TRBJ2-1, with a possible D match to TRBD2 (7 bases). V gave up 2 bases and J gave up 9 bases, with 20 bases separating them. Per germline, CDR1 SGHNT and CDR2 YENEEA. The CDR3 is 16 residues long. The CDR3 sequence: CASSLYGGGPLGEQFF. In DNA form, the CDR3 reads TGTGCCAGCAGCTTATATGGGGGGGGGCCCCTGGGTGAGCAGTTCTTC.

The table lists this clonotype with a few counts. The rearrangement links TRBV7-6 to TRBJ2-5; TRBD1 matches 8 bases. Germline CDR1 is SGHVS and CDR2 is FNYEAQ. This CDR3 spans 16 amino acids. The V and J ends lost 3 bases and 4 bases, in that order; junction bases with no gene match: 10. In DNA form, the CDR3 reads TGTGCCAGCAGCTTCACACAGGGGGTGGGCCGAGAGACCCAGTACTTC. The encoded protein is CASSFTQGVGRETQYF.

This clonotype was observed at least ten times. This chain joins TRBV7-2 and TRBJ2-7; D may be TRBD2 (7 bases). V was clipped by 1 base and J by 4 bases, with 14 bases between them. Germline lookup yields CDR1 SGHTA and CDR2 FQGNSA. The CDR3 covers 15 residues. CDR3 in DNA: TGTGCCAGCAGCTTAGAGGGGGGGGTCGGGTACGAGCAGTACTTC. This codes for CASSLEGGVGYEQYF.

The chain uses TRBV29-1 and TRBJ1-2; 8 nucleotides line up with TRBD1. Germline V gene sequence: CDR1 SQVTM, CDR2 ANQGSEA. V was pared by 3 bases and J by 8 bases, with 8 bases of the junction left unmatched. CDR3 length equals 13 residues. CDR3 region: CSVEDRVVKGYTF. The CDR3, as DNA: TGCAGCGTTGAGGACAGGGTGGTGAAAGGCTACACCTTC.

V and J are TRBV5-5 and TRBJ1-1; a weak D match, TRBD1 (6 bases). V was clipped by 3 bases and J by 5 bases, with 17 bases between them. The CDR3 loop spans 15 amino acids. CDR1 is SGHKS and CDR2 is YYEKEE in the germline V gene (reference sequence). CDR3 in DNA: TGTGCCAGCAGCTATTACAGGGAGGCGGTGACTGAAGCTTTCTTT. This sequence encodes CASSYYREAVTEAFF. Full variable domain (outside the CDR3, taken from reference TRBV5-5 and TRBJ1-1): DAGVTQSPTHLIKTRGQQVTLRCSPISGHKSVSWYQQVLGQGPQFIFQYYEKEERGRGNFPDRFSARQFPNYSSELNVNALLLGDSALYLCASSYYREAVTEAFFGQGTRLTVV.

The rearrangement links TRBV28 to TRBJ1-1, with D hard to call. CDR3 size: 13 residues. The germline V and J ends were trimmed by 9 bases and 0 bases, with 11 bases remaining between them. Germline V lookup: CDR1 MDHEN, CDR2 SYDVKM. The CDR3 region has the DNA TGTGCCAGTTACAGAAGCTTGAACACTGAAGCTTTCTTT. Its translation is CASYRSLNTEAFF.

This clonotype was found many times. This chain links TRBV7-2 with TRBJ2-2; D is perhaps TRBD1 (6 bases). Germline V lookup: CDR1 SGHTA, CDR2 FQGNSA. Trimming removed 6 bases at V and 0 bases at J, with 14 bases between. CDR3 size: 16 residues. In nucleotides, the CDR3 is TGTGCCAGCAGTCCTATTTGGACAGCGAACACCGGGGAGCTGTTTTTT. This codes for CASSPIWTANTGELFF.

This sequence joins TRBV9 and TRBJ2-1, with 10 bases that match TRBD2. This CDR3 contains 16 residues. In germline, CDR1 is SGDLS, CDR2 YYNGEE. The junction had 10 bases not matched to a gene; V was cut back by 0 bases and J by 10 bases. The CDR3: CASSVVAGGQTNEQFF. For the CDR3, the DNA is TGTGCCAGCAGCGTAGTAGCGGGGGGCCAAACGAACGAGCAGTTCTTC.

The chain recombines TRBV14 with TRBJ2-3; D ambiguous. The V gene's germline CDR1 is SGHDN and CDR2 FVKESK. CDR3 length: 13 residues. Trimming took 4 bases from V and 12 from J, leaving 17 bases between them. The CDR3 region is CASSPRPRGSQYF. The CDR3 coding sequence is TGTGCCAGCAGCCCTCGACCCCGTGGGTCACAGTATTTT. Variable domain in full (rest from reference TRBV14 and TRBJ2-3): EAGVTQFPSHSVIEKGQTVTLRCDPISGHDNLYWYRRVMGKEIKFLLHFVKESKQDESGMPNNRFLAERTGGTYSTLKVQPAELEDSGVYFCASSPRPRGSQYFGPGTRLTVL.

With respect to this clonotype: A much larger clone is a single base away; this may be a read error. This chain links TRBV12-3 or TRBV12-4 with TRBJ2-3, with D perhaps given as TRBD1 or TRBD2 (5 bases each). V was trimmed by 1 base and J by 4 bases, leaving 15 bases between them. The CDR3 extends over 16 amino acids. The CDR3 DNA reads TGTGCCAGCAGTTTAGGAGGGGTGACTGGAGCAGATACGCAGTATTTT. Protein product: CASSLGGVTGADTQYF.

The rearrangement joins TRBV11-2 to TRBJ1-3; the D is unclear. Germline CDR1 is SGHAT and CDR2 is FQNNGV. The CDR3 totals 13 residues. V lost 3 bases to trimming and J lost 8 bases, with 11 bases between them. The CDR3 sequence: CASSLGSLDTIYF. The DNA of the CDR3 is TGTGCCAGCAGCTTGGGGTCCCTGGACACCATATATTTT.

The sample holds a few counts of this clonotype. The chain carries TRBV12-3 or TRBV12-4 and TRBJ2-5, with TRBD2 identical over 12 bases. J was trimmed by 0 bases and V by 5 bases; bases with no gene match: 7. This CDR3 has 17 amino acids. This CDR3 reads CASSPTTSGGYQETQYF. Here the CDR3 DNA reads TGTGCCAGCAGTCCAACGACTAGCGGGGGATACCAAGAGACCCAGTACTTC.

This sequence joins TRBV7-9 and TRBJ1-3; 7 bases are a match to TRBD1. This CDR3 region has 15 residues. With V trimmed by 5 bases and J by 2 bases, 6 bases remained unmatched. CDR1 is SEHNR, CDR2 FQNEAQ, per germline (reference sequence). CDR3 in amino acids: CASSTPTGAGNTIYF. CDR3 in DNA: TGTGCCAGCAGCACCCCAACAGGGGCTGGAAACACCATATATTTT.